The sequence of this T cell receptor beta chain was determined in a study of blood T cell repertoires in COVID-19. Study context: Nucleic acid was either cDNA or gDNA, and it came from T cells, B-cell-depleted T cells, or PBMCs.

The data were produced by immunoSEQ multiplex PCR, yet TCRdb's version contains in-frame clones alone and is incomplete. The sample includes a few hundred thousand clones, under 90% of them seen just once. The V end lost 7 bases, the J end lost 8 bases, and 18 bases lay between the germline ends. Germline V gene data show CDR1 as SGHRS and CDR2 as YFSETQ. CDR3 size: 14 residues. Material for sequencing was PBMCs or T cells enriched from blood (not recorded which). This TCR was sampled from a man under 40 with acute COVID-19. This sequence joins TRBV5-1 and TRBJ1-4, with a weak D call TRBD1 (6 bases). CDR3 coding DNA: TGCGCCAGCTCCGTTACAGGGACCGAAGAAAAACTGTTTTTT. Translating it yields CASSVTGTEEKLFF.